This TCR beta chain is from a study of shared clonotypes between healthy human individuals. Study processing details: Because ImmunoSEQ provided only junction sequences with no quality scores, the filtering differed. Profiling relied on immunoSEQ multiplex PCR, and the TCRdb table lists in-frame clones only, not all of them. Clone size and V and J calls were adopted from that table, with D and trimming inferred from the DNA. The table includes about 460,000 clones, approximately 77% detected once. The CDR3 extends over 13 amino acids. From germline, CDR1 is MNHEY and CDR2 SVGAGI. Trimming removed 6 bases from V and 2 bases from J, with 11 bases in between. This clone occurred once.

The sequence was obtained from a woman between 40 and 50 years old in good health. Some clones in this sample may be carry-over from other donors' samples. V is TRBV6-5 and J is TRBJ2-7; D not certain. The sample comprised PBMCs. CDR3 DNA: TGTGCCAGCAGGGTGGACGGCACCTACGAGCAGTACTTC. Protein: CASRVDGTYEQYF.